This TCR beta chain was recorded in a study of blood T cell repertoires in COVID-19. Study at large: The origin of the acute and convalescent COVID-19 samples was the United States, Italy and Spain.

The germline V gene has CDR1 SGHTA and CDR2 FQGTGA. The V gene lost 4 bases and the J gene lost 6 bases, with 9 bases spanning the gap. This CDR3 comprises 13 residues. Generated by immunoSEQ multiplex PCR, the TCRdb table keeps only in-frame clones and is missing some. Here the sample spans around 93,000 clones, about 77% being singletons. This TCR came from a woman older than 75 with acute or convalescent COVID-19. This rearrangement joins TRBV7-3 to TRBJ2-2; D unresolved. The sequencing input was peripheral blood. CDR3 nucleotide sequence: TGTGCCAGCAGCTCCAGAAGTTCCGGGGAGCTGTTTTTT. It is translated as CASSSRSSGELFF.